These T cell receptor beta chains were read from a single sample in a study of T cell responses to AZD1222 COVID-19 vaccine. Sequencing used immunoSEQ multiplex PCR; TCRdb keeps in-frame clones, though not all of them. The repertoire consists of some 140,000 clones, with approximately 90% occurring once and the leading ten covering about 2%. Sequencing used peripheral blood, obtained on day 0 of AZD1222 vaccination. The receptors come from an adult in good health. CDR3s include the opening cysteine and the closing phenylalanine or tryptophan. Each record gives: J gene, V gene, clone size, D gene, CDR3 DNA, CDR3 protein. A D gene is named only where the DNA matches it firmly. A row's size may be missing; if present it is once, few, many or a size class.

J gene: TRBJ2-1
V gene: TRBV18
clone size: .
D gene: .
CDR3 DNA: TGTGCCAGCTCACCTTCGGGGCCTGCGGGCAATGAGCAGTTCTTC
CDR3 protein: CASSPSGPAGNEQFF

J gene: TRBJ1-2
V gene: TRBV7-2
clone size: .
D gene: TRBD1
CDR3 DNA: TGTGCCAGCAGCCCACCACCGGGGACAGGGGCTGGCTACACCTTC
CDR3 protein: CASSPPPGTGAGYTF

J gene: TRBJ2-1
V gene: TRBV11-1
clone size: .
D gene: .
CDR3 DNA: TGTGCCAGCAGCTTAGACCCCGGAGGGTCATACAATGAGCAGTTCTTC
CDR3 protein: CASSLDPGGSYNEQFF

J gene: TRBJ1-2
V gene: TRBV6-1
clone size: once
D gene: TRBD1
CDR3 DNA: TGTGCCAGCAGTGAAGATTTAGGACAGGTTAATGGCTACACCTTC
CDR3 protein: CASSEDLGQVNGYTF

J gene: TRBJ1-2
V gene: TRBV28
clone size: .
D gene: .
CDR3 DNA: TGTGCCAGCAGTCTTGGGGGGTGGAGTGGCTACACCTTC
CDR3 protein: CASSLGGWSGYTF

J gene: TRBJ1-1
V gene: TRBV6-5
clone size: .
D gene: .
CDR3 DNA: TGTGCCAGCAGAAATCCAAGAAACACTGAAGCTTTCTTT
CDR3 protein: CASRNPRNTEAFF

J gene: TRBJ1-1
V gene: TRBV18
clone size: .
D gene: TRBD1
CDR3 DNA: TGTGCCAGCTCTAAGCAGGACAGGGGATTTGAAGCTTTCTTT
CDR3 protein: CASSKQDRGFEAFF

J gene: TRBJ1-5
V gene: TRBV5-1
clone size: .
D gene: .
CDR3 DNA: TGCGCCAGCAGTACGACAGGCAGCCAGCCCCAGCATTTT
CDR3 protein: CASSTTGSQPQHF

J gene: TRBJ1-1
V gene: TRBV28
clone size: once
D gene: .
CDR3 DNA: TGTGCCAGCAGTTTATTAGCCAGGAACACTGAAGCTTTCTTT
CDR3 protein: CASSLLARNTEAFF

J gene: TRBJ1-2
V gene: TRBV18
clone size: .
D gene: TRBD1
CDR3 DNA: TGTGCCAGCTCATCCGGACAGGATGGCTACACCTTC
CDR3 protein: CASSSGQDGYTF

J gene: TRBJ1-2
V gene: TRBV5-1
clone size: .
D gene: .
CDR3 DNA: TGCGCCAGCAGCCCCCGGACGGGGACCTATGGCTACACCTTC
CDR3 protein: CASSPRTGTYGYTF

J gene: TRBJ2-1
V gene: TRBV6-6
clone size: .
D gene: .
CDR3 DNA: TGTGCCAGCAGTTACTCGAATTATGAGCAGTTCTTC
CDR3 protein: CASSYSNYEQFF

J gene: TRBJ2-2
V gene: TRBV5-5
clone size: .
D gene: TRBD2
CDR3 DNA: TGTGCCAGCAGCTTGGATGTAGCGGGAGTCAACACCGGGGAGCTGTTTTTT
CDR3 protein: CASSLDVAGVNTGELFF

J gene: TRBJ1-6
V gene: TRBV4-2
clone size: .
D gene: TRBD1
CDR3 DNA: TGTGCCAGCAGCCGCGAGGGGACCGGGACAGAAAATTCACCCCTCCACTTT
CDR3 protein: CASSREGTGTENSPLHF

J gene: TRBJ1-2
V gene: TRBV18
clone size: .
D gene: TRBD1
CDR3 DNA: TGTGCCAGCTCACCCGACAGGGGAAGTGGCTACACCTTC
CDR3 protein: CASSPDRGSGYTF

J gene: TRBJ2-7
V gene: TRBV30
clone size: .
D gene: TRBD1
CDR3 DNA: TGTGCCTGGAGTGCGCCCACCGGGACAGGAATATACGAGCAGTACTTC
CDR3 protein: CAWSAPTGTGIYEQYF

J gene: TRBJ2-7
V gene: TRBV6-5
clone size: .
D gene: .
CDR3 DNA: TGTGCCAGCAGTTACTCTACCCTCTCCGTAGCCTCCGAGCAGTACTTC
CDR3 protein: CASSYSTLSVASEQYF

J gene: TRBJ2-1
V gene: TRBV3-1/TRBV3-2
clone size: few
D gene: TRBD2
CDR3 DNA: TGTGCCAGCAGCCAAGATAGCGGGAATGAGCAGTTCTTC
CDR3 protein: CASSQDSGNEQFF

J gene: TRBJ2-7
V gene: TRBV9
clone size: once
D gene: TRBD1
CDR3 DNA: TGTGCCAGCAGCCCTACAGGGGACGAGCAGTACTTC
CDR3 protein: CASSPTGDEQYF

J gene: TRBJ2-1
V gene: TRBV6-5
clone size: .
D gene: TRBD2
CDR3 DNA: TGTGCCAGCGCTCCATTTGTTTCAGGGAGGGATGAGCAGTTCTTC
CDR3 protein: CASAPFVSGRDEQFF

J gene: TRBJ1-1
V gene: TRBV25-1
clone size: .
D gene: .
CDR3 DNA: TGTGCCAGCAGTACGTACACGCGGAACACTGAAGCTTTCTTT
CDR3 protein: CASSTYTRNTEAFF

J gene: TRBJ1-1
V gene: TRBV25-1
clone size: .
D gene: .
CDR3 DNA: TGTGCCAGCAGTGAAAGGAACACTGAAGCTTTCTTT
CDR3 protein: CASSERNTEAFF

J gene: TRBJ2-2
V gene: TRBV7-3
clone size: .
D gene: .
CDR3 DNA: TGTGCCAGCAGCTCCTCTTACACCGGGGAGCTGTTTTTT
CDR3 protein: CASSSSYTGELFF

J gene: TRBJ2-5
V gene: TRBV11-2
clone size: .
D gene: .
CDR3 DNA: TGTGCCAGCAGCTCAGGGCTGGGAGAGACCCAGTACTTC
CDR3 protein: CASSSGLGETQYF

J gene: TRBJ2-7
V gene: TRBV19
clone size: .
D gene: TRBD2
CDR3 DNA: TGTGCCAGTAGTAGAGCCGGGACTAGCGGGCTCTACGAGCAGTACTTC
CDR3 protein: CASSRAGTSGLYEQYF

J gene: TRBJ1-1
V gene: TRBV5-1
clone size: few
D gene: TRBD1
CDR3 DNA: TGCGCCAGCAAGAGGGACAGTAACCCGGTTGGAACTTTCTTT
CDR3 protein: CASKRDSNPVGTFF

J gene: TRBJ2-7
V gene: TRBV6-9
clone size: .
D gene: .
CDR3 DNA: TGTCGCTCAGATCAAGGACGTTCAGCCACCTACGAGCAGTACTTC
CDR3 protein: CRSDQGRSATYEQYF

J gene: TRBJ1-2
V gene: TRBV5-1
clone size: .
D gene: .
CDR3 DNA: TGCGCCAGCAGCCCGAGAGGGGACGCATTCTATGGCTACACCTTC
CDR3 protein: CASSPRGDAFYGYTF

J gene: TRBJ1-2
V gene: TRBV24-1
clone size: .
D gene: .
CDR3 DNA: TGTGCCACCAGTGATTTCGGCAGTTCAGAGCAGTATGGCTACACCTTC
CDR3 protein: CATSDFGSSEQYGYTF

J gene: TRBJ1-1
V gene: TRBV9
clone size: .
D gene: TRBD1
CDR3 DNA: TGTGCCAGCAGCCTTGGACAGGGGGCGCTTTTTGCTGAAGCTTTCTTT
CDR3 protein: CASSLGQGALFAEAFF

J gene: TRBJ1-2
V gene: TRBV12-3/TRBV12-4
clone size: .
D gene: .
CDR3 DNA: TGTGCCAGCAGTTTAATCTTGGGAAATGGCTACACCTTC
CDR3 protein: CASSLILGNGYTF

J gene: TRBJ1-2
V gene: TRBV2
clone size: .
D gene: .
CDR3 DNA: TGTGCCAGCAGTGTAGAACAGGACTATGGCTACACCTTC
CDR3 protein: CASSVEQDYGYTF

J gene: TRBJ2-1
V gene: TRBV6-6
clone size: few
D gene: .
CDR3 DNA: TGTGCCAGCGTTAGCGGGCGTCAGGGGAATGAGCAGTTCTTC
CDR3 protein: CASVSGRQGNEQFF

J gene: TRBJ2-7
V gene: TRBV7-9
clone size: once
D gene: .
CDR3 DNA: TGTGCCAGCACCCCTCACGGGGCAGGAAACTCCTACGAGCAGTACTTC
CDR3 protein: CASTPHGAGNSYEQYF

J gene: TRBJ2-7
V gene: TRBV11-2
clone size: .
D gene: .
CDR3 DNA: TGTGCCAGCCCGCAGGAGACCTACGAGCAGTACTTC
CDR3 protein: CASPQETYEQYF

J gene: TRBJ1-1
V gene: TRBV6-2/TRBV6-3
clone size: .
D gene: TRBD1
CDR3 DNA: TGTGCCAGCAGCGACAGGGGGCGCGTCACTGAAGCTTTCTTT
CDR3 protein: CASSDRGRVTEAFF

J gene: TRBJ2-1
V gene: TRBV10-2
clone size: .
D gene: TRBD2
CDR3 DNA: TGCGCCAGCAGACCGGGACTAGCGGGAGGGTACTCCTACAATGAGCAGTTCTTC
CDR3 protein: CASRPGLAGGYSYNEQFF

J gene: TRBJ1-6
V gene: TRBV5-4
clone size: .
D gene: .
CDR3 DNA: TGTGCCAGCAGCTTGTCAGATTCACCCCTCCACTTT
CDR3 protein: CASSLSDSPLHF

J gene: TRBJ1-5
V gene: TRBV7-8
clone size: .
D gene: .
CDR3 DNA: TGTGCCAGCAGCCTCCAGGGCCAAGTGGGCGGTCAGCCCCAGCATTTT
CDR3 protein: CASSLQGQVGGQPQHF

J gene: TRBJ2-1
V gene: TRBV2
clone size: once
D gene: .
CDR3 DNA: TGTGCCAGCAGCGGGAGTAGTTGGGATGAGCAGTTCTTC
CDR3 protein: CASSGSSWDEQFF

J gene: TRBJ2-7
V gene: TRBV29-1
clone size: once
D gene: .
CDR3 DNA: TGCAGCGTTGAAGAAGGGGATTCTAACGAGCAGTACTTC
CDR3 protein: CSVEEGDSNEQYF

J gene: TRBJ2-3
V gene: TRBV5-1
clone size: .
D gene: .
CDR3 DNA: TGCGCCAGCAGCTCCGGTAGGGTTGGGGCAGATACGCAGTATTTT
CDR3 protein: CASSSGRVGADTQYF

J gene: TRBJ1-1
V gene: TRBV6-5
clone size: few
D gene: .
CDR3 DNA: TGTGCCAGCGTCCTGGGGACCACTGAAGCTTTCTTT
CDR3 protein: CASVLGTTEAFF

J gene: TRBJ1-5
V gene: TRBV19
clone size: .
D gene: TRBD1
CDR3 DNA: TGTGCCAGTAGTCGGGACAGGGGAGACAATCAGCCCCAGCATTTT
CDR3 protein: CASSRDRGDNQPQHF

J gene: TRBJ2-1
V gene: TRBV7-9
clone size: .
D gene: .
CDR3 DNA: TGTGCCAGCAGGTTTAAACAGGACAATGAGCAGTTCTTC
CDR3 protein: CASRFKQDNEQFF

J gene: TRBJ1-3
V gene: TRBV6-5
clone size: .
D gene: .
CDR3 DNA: TGTGCCACCACCCCAAACCTCTCTGGAAACACCATATATTTT
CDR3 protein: CATTPNLSGNTIYF

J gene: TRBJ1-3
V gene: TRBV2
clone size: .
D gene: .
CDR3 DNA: TGTGCCAGCAGTAATCAGGGTTTGGACACCATATATTTT
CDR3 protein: CASSNQGLDTIYF

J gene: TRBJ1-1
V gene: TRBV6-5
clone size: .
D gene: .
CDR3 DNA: TGTGCCATCTTAGCCCGGAGGTCAACTGAAGCTTTCTTT
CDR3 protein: CAILARRSTEAFF

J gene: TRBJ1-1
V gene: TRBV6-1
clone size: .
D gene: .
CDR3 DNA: TGTGCCAGCAGTGAATTTTCCCCCGGGCCTGAAGCTTTCTTT
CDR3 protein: CASSEFSPGPEAFF

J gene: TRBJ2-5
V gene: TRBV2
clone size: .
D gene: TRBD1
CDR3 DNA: TGTGCCAGCTTCCACAGGGGGGAGACCCAGTACTTC
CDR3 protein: CASFHRGETQYF

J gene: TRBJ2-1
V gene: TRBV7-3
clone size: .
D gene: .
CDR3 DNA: TGTGCCAGCAGCTTAACGGGCAGACCACACAATGAGCAGTTCTTC
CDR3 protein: CASSLTGRPHNEQFF

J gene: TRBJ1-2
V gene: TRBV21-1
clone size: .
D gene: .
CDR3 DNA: TGTGCCAGCAGCAAGACAGGCCTCCTAAACTATGGCTACACCTTC
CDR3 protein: CASSKTGLLNYGYTF

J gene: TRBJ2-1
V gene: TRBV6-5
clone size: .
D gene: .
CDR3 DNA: TGTGCCAGCAGTTACGGTTTTGGGAGCTCCTACAATGAGCAGTTCTTC
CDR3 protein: CASSYGFGSSYNEQFF

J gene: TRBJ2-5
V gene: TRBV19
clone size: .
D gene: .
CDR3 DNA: TGTGCCAGTATCGGGGGAGATCAAGAGACCCAGTACTTC
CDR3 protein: CASIGGDQETQYF

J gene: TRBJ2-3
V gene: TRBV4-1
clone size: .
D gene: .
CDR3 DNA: TGCGCCAGCAGCCAAGACGAAGGAAACACAGATACGCAGTATTTT
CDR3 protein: CASSQDEGNTDTQYF